A single sample gave rise to the 7 T cell receptor beta chains below, sequenced in a study of CD8+ T cells in alopecia areata. RNA was extracted and reverse transcribed into cDNA as the sequencing template. Sequencing used immunoSEQ multiplex PCR; TCRdb keeps in-frame clones, though not all of them. The profile covers about 98,000 clones, with about 40% appearing a single time and 0.7% to 0.95% taken by the ten largest. The sample comprised CD4+ T cells sorted from blood. The receptors were gathered from a human donor with alopecia areata.

This sequence joins TRBV2 and TRBJ2-5; D is unresolved. The CDR3 length is 14 residues. V was shortened by 4 bases and J by 2 bases, with 11 bases between the two germline ends. The V gene's germline CDR1 is SNHLY and CDR2 FYNNEI. The CDR3 coding sequence is TGTGCCAGCAGTGCAACGGAGTCACAAGAGACCCAGTACTTC. It translates to CASSATESQETQYF. The variable domain in full, with the rest retrieved from reference TRBV2 and TRBJ2-5, is EPEVTQTPSHQVTQMGQEVILRCVPISNHLYFYWYRQILGQKVEFLVSFYNNEISEKSEIFDDQFSVERPDGSNFTLKIRSTKLEDSAMYFCASSATESQETQYFGPGTRLLVL.

The chain joins TRBV6-5 to TRBJ1-2, with D maybe TRBD1 (6 bases). CDR1 and CDR2 (germline): MNHEY, SVGAGI. With 6 bases removed from V and 0 bases from J, the gap between germline ends came to 11 bases. This CDR3 comprises 14 residues. CDR3 region: CASRETGANYGYTF. CDR3 sequence (DNA): TGTGCCAGCAGGGAGACAGGAGCTAACTATGGCTACACCTTC.

This chain connects TRBV2 to TRBJ2-1; TRBD2 aligns across 8 bases. The CDR3 is 13 amino acids. The ends lost 3 bases at V and 13 bases at J; junction bases unmatched: 8. CDR1 is SNHLY and CDR2 is FYNNEI in the germline V gene. CDR3 bases: TGTGCCAGCAGTGAGACTTTAGCGGGATACCAGTTCTTC. Residues: CASSETLAGYQFF.

J is TRBJ1-3 and V is TRBV30, with D maybe TRBD1 (5 bases). Germline CDR1 GTSNPN, CDR2 SVGIG (reference sequence). CDR3 size: 15 residues. V shed 7 bases and J shed 0 bases, with 16 bases lying between them. The CDR3 sequence: CAYRQPPHSGNTIYF. CDR3 bases: TGTGCCTACCGACAGCCGCCCCACTCTGGAAACACCATATATTTT. The whole variable domain, remainder taken from reference TRBV30 and TRBJ1-3, is SQTIHQWPATLVQPVGSPLSLECTVEGTSNPNLYWYRQAAGRGLQLLFYSVGIGQISSEVPQNLSASRPQDRQFILSSKKLLLSDSGFYLCAYRQPPHSGNTIYFGEGSWLTVV.

V and J are TRBV29-1 and TRBJ2-7; 9 bases line up with TRBD1. The CDR3 has 14 residues. V lost 2 bases to trimming and J lost 7 bases; unmatched junction nucleotides: 9. Germline CDR1 is SQVTM and CDR2 is ANQGSEA. CDR3 sequence: CSVELGQGSGEQYF. DNA of the CDR3: TGCAGCGTTGAATTAGGACAGGGGTCGGGGGAGCAGTACTTC.

There are a few counts of this clone. V and J are TRBV29-1 and TRBJ2-3; D might be TRBD1 (6 bases). V was cut by 3 bases and J by 8 bases, with 15 bases left in between. Germline assignment: CDR1 SQVTM and CDR2 ANQGSEA. This CDR3 region has 13 residues. The CDR3: CSVEETGPRTQYF. In nucleotides, the CDR3 is TGCAGCGTTGAGGAGACAGGCCCCCGTACGCAGTATTTT.

CDR3 sequence: CASSQGTSGRTDTQYF. In DNA form, the CDR3 reads TGCGCCAGCAGCCAAGGGACTAGCGGGCGTACCGATACGCAGTATTTT. The chain joins TRBV4-3 to TRBJ2-3; TRBD2 matches at 11 bases. The CDR3 sequence is 16 residues long. Germline CDR1 LGHNA, CDR2 YSLEER. Trimming removed 1 base from V and 6 bases from J; junction bases left unmatched: 6.